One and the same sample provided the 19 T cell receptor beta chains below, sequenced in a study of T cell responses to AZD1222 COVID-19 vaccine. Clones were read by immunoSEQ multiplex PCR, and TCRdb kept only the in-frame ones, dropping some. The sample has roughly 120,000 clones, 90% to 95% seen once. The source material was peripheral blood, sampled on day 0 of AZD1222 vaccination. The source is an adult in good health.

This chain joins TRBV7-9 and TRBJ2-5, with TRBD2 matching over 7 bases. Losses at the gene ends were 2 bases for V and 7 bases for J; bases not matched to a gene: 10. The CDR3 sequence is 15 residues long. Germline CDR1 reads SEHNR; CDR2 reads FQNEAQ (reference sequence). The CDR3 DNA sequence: TGTGCCAGCAGCTTACTGCTGGGAGGGGTAGGGACCCAGTACTTC. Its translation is CASSLLLGGVGTQYF.

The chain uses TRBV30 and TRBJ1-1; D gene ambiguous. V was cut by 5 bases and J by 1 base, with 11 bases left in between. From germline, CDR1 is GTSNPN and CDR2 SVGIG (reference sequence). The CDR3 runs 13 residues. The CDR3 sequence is CAWSRQENTEAFF. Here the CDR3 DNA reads TGTGCCTGGTCTCGGCAGGAGAACACTGAAGCTTTCTTT.

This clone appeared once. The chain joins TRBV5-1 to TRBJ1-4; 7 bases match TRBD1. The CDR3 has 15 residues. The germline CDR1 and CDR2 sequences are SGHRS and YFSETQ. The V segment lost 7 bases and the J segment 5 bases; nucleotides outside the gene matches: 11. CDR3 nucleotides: TGCGCCAGCTCACCTAGACAGGGTTCCAATGAAAAACTGTTTTTT. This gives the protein CASSPRQGSNEKLFF.

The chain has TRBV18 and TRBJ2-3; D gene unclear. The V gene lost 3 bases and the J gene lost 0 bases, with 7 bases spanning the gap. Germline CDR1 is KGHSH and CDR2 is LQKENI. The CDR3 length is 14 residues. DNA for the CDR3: TGTGCCAGCTCACCGGCTATGAGCACAGATACGCAGTATTTT. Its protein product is CASSPAMSTDTQYF. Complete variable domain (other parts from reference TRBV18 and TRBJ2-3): NAGVMQNPRHLVRRRGQEARLRCSPMKGHSHVYWYRQLPEEGLKFMVYLQKENIIDESGMPKERFSAEFPKEGPSILRIQQVVRGDSAAYFCASSPAMSTDTQYFGPGTRLTVL.

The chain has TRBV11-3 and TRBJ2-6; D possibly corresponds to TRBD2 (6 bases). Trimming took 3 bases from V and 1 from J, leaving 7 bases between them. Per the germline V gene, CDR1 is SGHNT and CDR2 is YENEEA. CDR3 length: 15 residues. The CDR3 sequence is CASSFGGSGANVLTF. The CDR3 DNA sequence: TGTGCCAGCAGCTTTGGAGGGTCTGGGGCCAACGTCCTGACTTTC.

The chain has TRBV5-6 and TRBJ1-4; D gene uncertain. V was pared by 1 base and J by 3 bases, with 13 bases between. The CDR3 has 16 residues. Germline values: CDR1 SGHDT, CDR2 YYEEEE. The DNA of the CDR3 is TGTGCCAGCAGCTTGTTCCTGGGTCCTTCTAATGAAAAACTGTTTTTT. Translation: CASSLFLGPSNEKLFF.

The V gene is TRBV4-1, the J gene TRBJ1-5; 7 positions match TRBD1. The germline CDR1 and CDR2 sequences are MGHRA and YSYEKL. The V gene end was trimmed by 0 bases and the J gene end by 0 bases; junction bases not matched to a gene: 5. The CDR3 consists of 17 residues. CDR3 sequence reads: CASSQDGRGLSNQPQHF. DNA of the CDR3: TGCGCCAGCAGCCAAGATGGGAGGGGGCTTAGCAATCAGCCCCAGCATTTT.

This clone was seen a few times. The CDR3 is CASSQMPTGDSSFTYEQYF. The CDR3 DNA reads as TGTGCCAGCAGCCAAATGCCGACAGGGGACTCTTCCTTCACCTACGAGCAGTACTTC. The chain has TRBV3-1 (or the pseudogene TRBV3-2) and TRBJ2-7, with 8 bases that match TRBD1. The J segment lost 2 bases and the V segment lost 2 bases, leaving 17 bases of the junction unmatched. This CDR3 comprises 19 residues. Germline loops: CDR1 LGHDT, CDR2 YNNKEL (reference sequence).

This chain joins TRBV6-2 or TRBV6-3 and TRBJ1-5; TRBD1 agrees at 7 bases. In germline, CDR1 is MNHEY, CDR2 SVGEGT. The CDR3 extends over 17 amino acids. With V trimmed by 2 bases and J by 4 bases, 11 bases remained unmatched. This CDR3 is CASSYGVGGVGNQPQHF. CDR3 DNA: TGTGCCAGCAGTTACGGGGTAGGGGGCGTTGGTAATCAGCCCCAGCATTTT.

The CDR3 protein is CATSLRTGSNQPQHF. For the CDR3, the DNA is TGTGCCACCAGCCTCCGGACAGGTAGCAATCAGCCCCAGCATTTT. The chain joins TRBV15 to TRBJ1-5; 7 bases line up with TRBD1. The CDR3 consists of 15 residues. Germline loops: CDR1 LNHNV, CDR2 YYDKDF (reference sequence). Losses at the gene ends were 5 bases for V and 0 bases for J; bases not matched to a gene: 4.

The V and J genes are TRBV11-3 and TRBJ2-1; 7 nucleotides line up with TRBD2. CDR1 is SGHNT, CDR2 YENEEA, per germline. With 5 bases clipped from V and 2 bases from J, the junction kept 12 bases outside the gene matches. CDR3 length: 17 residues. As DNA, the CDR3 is TGTGCCAGCAGCCCGGGGGGTGGGAGGGCCGCCTACAATGAGCAGTTCTTC. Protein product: CASSPGGGRAAYNEQFF.

The CDR3 loop reads CASSQVGVGSTDTQYF. CDR3 DNA: TGTGCCAGCAGCCAAGTAGGCGTCGGTAGCACAGATACGCAGTATTTT. The chain carries TRBV3-1 (or the pseudogene TRBV3-2) and TRBJ2-3; D remains ambiguous. Trimming pared 1 base from V and 0 bases from J, leaving 11 bases between. The CDR3 has 16 amino acids. The V gene's germline CDR1 is LGHDT and CDR2 YNNKEL (reference sequence).

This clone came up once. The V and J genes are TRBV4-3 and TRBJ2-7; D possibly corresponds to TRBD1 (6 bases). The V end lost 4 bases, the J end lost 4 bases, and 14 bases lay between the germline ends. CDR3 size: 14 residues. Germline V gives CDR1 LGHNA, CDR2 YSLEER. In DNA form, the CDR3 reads TGCGCCAGCAGCCCCGGGACAAAGAATTACGAGCAGTACTTC. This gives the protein CASSPGTKNYEQYF.

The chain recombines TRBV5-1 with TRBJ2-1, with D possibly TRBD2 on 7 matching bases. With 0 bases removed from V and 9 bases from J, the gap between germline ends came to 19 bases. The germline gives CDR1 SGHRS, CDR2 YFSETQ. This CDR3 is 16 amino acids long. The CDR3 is CASSLDPGGLAGEQFF. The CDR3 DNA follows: TGCGCCAGCAGCTTGGATCCCGGGGGGCTTGCGGGTGAGCAGTTCTTC.

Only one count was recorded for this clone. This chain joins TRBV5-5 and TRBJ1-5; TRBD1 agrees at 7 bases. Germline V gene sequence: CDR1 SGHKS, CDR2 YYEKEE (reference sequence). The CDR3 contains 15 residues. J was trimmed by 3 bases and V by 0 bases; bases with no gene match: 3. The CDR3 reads CASSLGDSPNQPQHF. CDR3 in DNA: TGTGCCAGCAGCTTGGGGGACAGCCCCAATCAGCCCCAGCATTTT.

The CDR3 DNA reads as TGTGCCAGCAGCCTGACCCCCGGTGGTTCCCTCCACTTT. It translates to CASSLTPGGSLHF. The rearrangement joins TRBV7-3 to TRBJ1-6; D unresolved. The CDR3 runs 13 residues. Trimming cost V 5 bases and J 14 bases, with 16 bases left between them. The V gene's germline CDR1 is SGHTA and CDR2 FQGTGA.

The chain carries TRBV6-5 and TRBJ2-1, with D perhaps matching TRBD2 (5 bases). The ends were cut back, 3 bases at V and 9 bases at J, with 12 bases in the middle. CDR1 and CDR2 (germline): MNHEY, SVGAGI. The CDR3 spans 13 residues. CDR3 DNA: TGTGCCAGCAGTTATTACCGAGGGAGTGAGCAGTTCTTC. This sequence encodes CASSYYRGSEQFF.

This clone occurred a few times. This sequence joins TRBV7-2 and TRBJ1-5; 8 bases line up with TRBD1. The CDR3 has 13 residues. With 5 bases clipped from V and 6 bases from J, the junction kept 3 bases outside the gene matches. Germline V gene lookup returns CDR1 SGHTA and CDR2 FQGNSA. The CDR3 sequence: CASSADRVQPQHF. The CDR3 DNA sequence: TGTGCCAGCAGCGCGGACAGGGTTCAGCCCCAGCATTTT. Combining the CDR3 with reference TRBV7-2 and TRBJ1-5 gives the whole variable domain GAGVSQSPSNKVTEKGKDVELRCDPISGHTALYWYRQSLGQGLEFLIYFQGNSAPDKSGLPSDRFSAERTGGSVSTLTIQRTQQEDSAVYLCASSADRVQPQHFGDGTRLSIL.

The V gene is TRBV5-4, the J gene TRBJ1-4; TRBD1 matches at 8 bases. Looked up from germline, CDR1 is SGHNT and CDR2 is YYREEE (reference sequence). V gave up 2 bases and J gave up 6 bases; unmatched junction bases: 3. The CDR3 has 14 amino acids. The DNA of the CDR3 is TGTGCCAGCAGCTTTCCAGGGGGCGATGAAAAACTGTTTTTT. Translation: CASSFPGGDEKLFF.